This entry describes one TCR beta chain. Antigen specificity is unknown. Data came from immunoSEQ multiplex PCR; TCRdb stores just in-frame clones and leaves some out. The repertoire holds 130,000 to 150,000 clones, with around 90% as singletons. The data stem from a study of T cell responses to AZD1222 COVID-19 vaccine. Notes on the study in general: Among spike-specific TCRs, nearly half reportedly target unmutated variant regions. Two doses of AZD1222 preceded a rise in Spike-specific TCR breadth and depth. Repertoire sampling occurred only after the peak T cell response.

V was trimmed by 4 bases and J by 4 bases, leaving 14 bases between them. The CDR3 has 16 residues. Per germline, CDR1 LNHNV and CDR2 YYDKDF (reference sequence). The source material was peripheral blood, sampled 28 days after the second AZD1222 dose. J is TRBJ2-6 and V is TRBV15; maybe TRBD2 (5 bases). This TCR derives from an adult who received the AZD1222 COVID-19 vaccine. The CDR3 is CATSTGLREGANVLTF. The DNA for the CDR3 is TGTGCCACCAGCACGGGCTTAAGGGAGGGGGCCAACGTCCTGACTTTC.